This TCR beta chain derives from a study of blood T cell repertoires in COVID-19. Study background: Sites in the United States, Italy and Spain provided acute and convalescent COVID-19 samples.

V dropped 4 bases and J dropped 0 bases, with 7 bases sitting between them. The CDR3 extends over 15 amino acids. From germline, CDR1 is MNHEY and CDR2 SVGAGI. This table comes from immunoSEQ multiplex PCR, and its TCRdb copy is limited to in-frame clones, with some not included. Here the sample spans fewer than 400,000 clones, 80% to 90% being singletons. V and J are TRBV6-5 and TRBJ1-6; D is undetermined. The sample comprised peripheral blood. The clonotype originates from a man aged 25-45 years with active or convalescent COVID-19. For the CDR3, the DNA is TGTGCCAGCAGTTTAGCTAGCTCCTATAATTCACCCCTCCACTTT. Its translation is CASSLASSYNSPLHF.